This T cell receptor beta chain originates from a study of OX40 agonist ivuxolimab in advanced cancers. Only in-frame clones appear in the TCRdb table, and some are missing; sequencing was by immunoSEQ multiplex PCR. The top ten hold 3% to 4% of the sample, which has 15,000 to 20,000 clones, approximately 83% seen once. Germline V CDR1 and CDR2: LNHNV, YYDKDF (reference sequence). This CDR3 contains 14 residues. Trimming took off 5 bases at V and 3 bases at J, with 11 bases between the two ends. This chain joins TRBV15 and TRBJ1-5; tentative D call: TRBD1 (6 bases). This sample comprised CD4+ or CD8+ T cells sorted from blood, obtained in a trial of the OX40 agonist ivuxolimab. This clonotype originated in an adult with an advanced solid tumor such as melanoma, head and neck, liver or kidney cancer. CDR3: CATSGRGFNQPQHF. Written as DNA, the CDR3 is TGTGCCACCAGCGGCAGGGGTTTCAATCAGCCCCAGCATTTT. The entire variable domain, with the rest obtained from reference TRBV15 and TRBJ1-5, is as follows: DAMVIQNPRYQVTQFGKPVTLSCSQTLNHNVMYWYQQKSSQAPKLLFHYYDKDFNNEADTPDNFQSRRPNTSFCFLDIRSPGLGDTAMYLCATSGRGFNQPQHFGDGTRLSIL.